A single sample is the source of the 32 T cell receptor beta chains below, sequenced in a study of CD8 T cells in ankylosing spondylitis. TCRdb reprocessed the 5' RACE reads with MiXCR, giving one entry per CDR3 protein. The data hold 120,000 or so distinct CDR3 sequences, with approximately 13% observed a single time. Sequencing was carried out using blood, either unsorted or a sorted T cell fraction (not recorded which). The receptors shown here come from a female donor with ankylosing spondylitis or in good health (not recorded which).

There are many counts of this clonotype. The chain recombines TRBV27 with TRBJ2-7; 7 nucleotides agree with TRBD1. With V trimmed by 2 bases and J by 4 bases, 11 bases remained unmatched. Germline loops: CDR1 MNHEY, CDR2 SMNVEV (reference sequence). The CDR3 runs to 16 residues. CDR3 nucleotides: TGTGCCAGCAGTTTAATGGTCGACAGGGATACTTACGAGCAGTACTTC. It yields the protein CASSLMVDRDTYEQYF.

The chain joins TRBV10-3 to TRBJ1-3; TRBD1 matches at 7 bases. The germline V gene encodes CDR1 ENHRY and CDR2 SYGVKD. With V trimmed by 8 bases and J by 1 base, 14 bases remained unmatched. The CDR3 is 17 residues long. The DNA of the CDR3 is TGTGCCATCCGGGGGACTTCGGGACAGTCTTCTGGAAACACCATATATTTT. Its translation: CAIRGTSGQSSGNTIYF.

V usage is TRBV7-9 and J usage is TRBJ1-2; 10 nucleotides agree with TRBD1. The CDR3 covers 17 residues. CDR1 is SEHNR and CDR2 is FQNEAQ in the germline V gene (reference sequence). Trimming cost V 2 bases and J 6 bases; bases outside gene matches: 12. The CDR3 sequence: CASSLRARDRGQDGYTF. The CDR3 DNA follows: TGTGCCAGCAGCTTAAGGGCCCGCGACAGGGGGCAAGATGGCTACACCTTC.

The J gene is TRBJ2-6, the V gene TRBV5-1, with TRBD1 matching over 8 bases. This CDR3 has 20 residues. Trimming cost V 2 bases and J 0 bases; bases outside gene matches: 13. Germline lookup yields CDR1 SGHRS and CDR2 YFSETQ. This chain's CDR3 is CASSLIRGQDLRSGANVLTF. The CDR3 DNA follows: TGCGCCAGCAGCTTAATAAGGGGACAGGACCTCCGCTCTGGGGCCAACGTCCTGACTTTC.

The chain combines TRBV9 with TRBJ2-7, with D maybe TRBD1 (5 bases). Trimming left V 0 bases short and J 5 bases short, with 15 bases between. The CDR3 covers 15 residues. Per germline, CDR1 SGDLS and CDR2 YYNGEE. The chain's CDR3 is CASSVVGRESDEQYF. CDR3 nucleotide sequence: TGTGCCAGCAGCGTAGTGGGCAGGGAAAGCGACGAGCAGTACTTC.

This clonotype was detected once. The chain has TRBV5-4 and TRBJ2-7, with 8 bases fitting TRBD2. J was trimmed by 7 bases and V by 0 bases; bases with no gene match: 9. Germline values: CDR1 SGHNT, CDR2 YYREEE (reference sequence). The length of the CDR3 is 15 residues. In DNA form, the CDR3 reads TGTGCCAGCAGCTTGGTTACTAGCGGAGGTTGGGAGCAGTACTTC. Its translation is CASSLVTSGGWEQYF. Full variable domain (outside the CDR3, taken from reference TRBV5-4 and TRBJ2-7): ETGVTQSPTHLIKTRGQQVTLRCSSQSGHNTVSWYQQALGQGPQFIFQYYREEENGRGNFPPRFSGLQFPNYSSELNVNALELDDSALYLCASSLVTSGGWEQYFGPGTRLTVT.

This clonotype was seen more than once but under ten times. This chain joins TRBV11-2 and TRBJ2-1; 16 positions agree with TRBD2. CDR3 size: 15 residues. Germline trimming cut 5 bases from V and 8 bases from J; bases unmatched to any gene: 3. Germline CDR1 and CDR2: SGHAT and FQNNGV. This CDR3 reads CASSLGLAGGYEQFF. The CDR3 DNA sequence: TGTGCCAGCAGCCTGGGACTAGCGGGAGGGTATGAGCAGTTCTTC.

This clonotype was picked up many times. The V gene is TRBV6-1, the J gene TRBJ2-7; the match to TRBD2 covers 10 bases. The CDR3 totals 14 residues. The germline V gene encodes CDR1 MNHNS and CDR2 SASEGT. Germline trimming cut 5 bases from V and 7 bases from J; bases unmatched to any gene: 8. This CDR3 reads CASSPLAGAREQYF. The DNA of the CDR3 is TGTGCCAGCAGTCCCCTAGCGGGGGCTAGGGAGCAGTACTTC.

This chain joins TRBV19 and TRBJ1-5, with 10 positions matching TRBD1. Looked up from germline, CDR1 is LNHDA and CDR2 is SQIVND (reference sequence). V lost 5 bases to trimming and J lost 0 bases; unmatched junction nucleotides: 19. The CDR3 length is 21 residues. The CDR3 nucleotides are TGTGCCAGTAGTGTGACAGGGACAGGGGCAGGGTTCGCAAATAGCAATCAGCCCCAGCATTTT. Its protein product is CASSVTGTGAGFANSNQPQHF.

V usage is TRBV25-1 and J usage is TRBJ2-7; a weak D match, TRBD2 (5 bases). This CDR3 is 12 amino acids long. V was clipped by 11 bases and J by 2 bases, with 13 bases between them. Looked up from germline, CDR1 is MGHDK and CDR2 is SYGVNS. The CDR3 DNA follows: TGTGCCCCCGTCCGGGGTCCCTACGAGCAGTACTTC. Protein sequence: CAPVRGPYEQYF.

This clonotype was observed a handful of times. This rearrangement joins TRBV20-1 to TRBJ2-5; weak D call: TRBD2 (5 bases). The CDR3 has 14 residues. Trimming pared 2 bases from V and 5 bases from J, leaving 15 bases between. Germline assignment: CDR1 DFQATT and CDR2 SNEGSKA (reference sequence). The CDR3 nucleotides read TGCAGTGCTAGAAACGAGGGCCTGGGGGAGACCCAGTACTTC. Translating gives CSARNEGLGETQYF.

A few counts support this clonotype. The chain links TRBV5-1 to TRBJ1-5, with 7 bases matching TRBD1. The germline V gene encodes CDR1 SGHRS and CDR2 YFSETQ. V lost 2 bases and J lost 0; bases outside the gene matches: 17. This CDR3 has 20 amino acids. In DNA form, the CDR3 reads TGCGCCAGCAGCTTCAAAGGGACAGTTGGTTTACCCTATAGCAATCAGCCCCAGCATTTT. Its translation: CASSFKGTVGLPYSNQPQHF.

This clonotype was found a few times. V gene TRBV7-2 combines with J gene TRBJ1-1; D call uncertain. The CDR3 has 13 amino acids. The V and J ends lost 5 bases and 0 bases respectively, with 7 bases between them. Germline CDR1 reads SGHTA; CDR2 reads FQGNSA. CDR3 DNA sequence: TGTGCCAGCAGCGACGACATGAACACTGAAGCTTTCTTT. Translation: CASSDDMNTEAFF.

There are many counts of this clonotype. J is TRBJ2-3 and V is TRBV6-5; no reliable D call. Germline-derived CDR1 and CDR2 are MNHEY and SVGAGI. Between the trimmed V and J ends, which lost 2 bases and 1 base, there was a span of 7 bases. The CDR3 has 14 residues. The CDR3 reads CASSYVYGTDTQYF. CDR3 sequence (DNA): TGTGCCAGCAGTTACGTATACGGCACAGATACGCAGTATTTT.

J is TRBJ2-3 and V is TRBV20-1, with 10 bases identical to TRBD2. The ends lost 5 bases at V and 5 bases at J; junction bases unmatched: 10. The length of the CDR3 is 15 residues. Germline values: CDR1 DFQATT, CDR2 SNEGSKA (reference sequence). DNA of the CDR3: TGCAGTGCTCCATTGCATAGCGGGGGGAGAGATACGCAGTATTTT. This sequence encodes CSAPLHSGGRDTQYF.

This chain joins TRBV10-3 and TRBJ2-5; D perhaps matches TRBD1 (5 bases). The CDR3 loop spans 13 amino acids. Germline values: CDR1 ENHRY, CDR2 SYGVKD. The V and J ends lost 2 bases and 7 bases respectively, with 11 bases between them. CDR3 protein: CAISEDSSGTQYF. The CDR3 bases are TGTGCCATCAGTGAGGACAGCTCTGGGACCCAGTACTTC.

This clonotype was counted many times. The rearrangement links TRBV20-1 to TRBJ1-1; the D is unclear. This CDR3 contains 10 residues. From germline, CDR1 is DFQATT and CDR2 SNEGSKA (reference sequence). V was pared by 6 bases and J by 7 bases, with 9 bases between. Here the CDR3 DNA reads TGCAGTGCAGCGCGGAGTGAAGCTTTCTTT. It is translated as CSAARSEAFF.

J is TRBJ2-4 and V is TRBV15; a weak D match, TRBD2 (6 bases). V gave up 4 bases and J gave up 3 bases, with 19 bases separating them. Per the germline V gene, CDR1 is LNHNV and CDR2 is YYDKDF (reference sequence). The CDR3 is 17 residues long. CDR3 nucleotide sequence: TGTGCCACCAGCATCTACCGACCGACTAGTCTCAAAAACATTCAGTACTTC. The encoded protein is CATSIYRPTSLKNIQYF.

In its sample, this clonotype was seen many times. The chain carries TRBV27 and TRBJ2-3; 7 bases are a match to TRBD1. The CDR3 has 13 amino acids. With V trimmed by 6 bases and J by 1 base, 1 base remained unmatched. Germline CDR1 is MNHEY and CDR2 is SMNVEV (reference sequence). The CDR3 bases are TGTGCCAGCAGGGGGACAGGCACAGATACGCAGTATTTT. Residues: CASRGTGTDTQYF.

This clonotype was observed a handful of times. The chain uses TRBV7-2 and TRBJ1-5; TRBD1 matches 8 bases. CDR3 size: 15 residues. In germline, CDR1 is SGHTA, CDR2 FQGNSA. The junction had 9 bases not matched to a gene; V was cut back by 5 bases and J by 6 bases. DNA for the CDR3: TGTGCCAGCAGCCTACGACAGGGGTCTGGTCAGCCCCAGCATTTT. Amino acid sequence: CASSLRQGSGQPQHF.

The genes are TRBV2 and TRBJ2-1; 7 bases are shared with TRBD2. Germline loops: CDR1 SNHLY, CDR2 FYNNEI. V lost 5 bases, J lost 2 bases, and 6 bases stayed unmatched. CDR3 length equals 15 residues. The DNA for the CDR3 is TGTGCCAGCAGTACCGAGGGAGGGGCCTACAATGAGCAGTTCTTC. It specifies CASSTEGGAYNEQFF.

Ten or more counts support this clonotype. This chain links TRBV14 with TRBJ2-1, with no clear D. Trimming shortened V by 3 bases and J by 6 bases, and 15 bases separated the two germline ends. The CDR3 sequence is 15 residues long. The V gene's germline CDR1 is SGHDN and CDR2 FVKESK. CDR3 residues: CASSQQVGSFNEQFF. CDR3 coding DNA: TGTGCCAGCAGCCAGCAGGTCGGTTCTTTCAATGAGCAGTTCTTC.

In its sample, this clonotype was seen a few times. This chain links TRBV20-1 with TRBJ2-1; D not certain. The germline V gene encodes CDR1 DFQATT and CDR2 SNEGSKA (reference sequence). The CDR3 is 12 residues long. V gave up 0 bases and J gave up 5 bases, with 5 bases separating them. CDR3 protein: CSARDWDNEQFF. In nucleotides, the CDR3 is TGCAGTGCTAGAGACTGGGACAATGAGCAGTTCTTC.

This clonotype showed up many times. V gene TRBV5-1 combines with J gene TRBJ2-5, with 8 bases lining up with TRBD2. Trimming took 0 bases from V and 2 from J; bases not matched to a gene: 9. Germline V gene lookup returns CDR1 SGHRS and CDR2 YFSETQ. The CDR3 loop spans 17 amino acids. CDR3: CASSLAPTGGPQETQYF. CDR3 DNA: TGCGCCAGCAGCTTGGCCCCTACGGGGGGGCCACAAGAGACCCAGTACTTC.

The V call is TRBV12-3 or TRBV12-4, the J call TRBJ2-1; TRBD2 aligns across 10 bases. V lost 5 bases, J lost 6 bases, and 10 bases stayed unmatched. There are 16 residues in the CDR3. For the CDR3, the DNA is TGTGCCAGCAGTACCCTGAGCGGGAGGGCCTTCAATGAGCAGTTCTTC. It codes for CASSTLSGRAFNEQFF.

This clonotype showed up many times. The rearrangement links TRBV28 to TRBJ1-1; 10 bases align to TRBD1. The CDR3 length is 14 residues. Germline V gene lookup returns CDR1 MDHEN and CDR2 SYDVKM. Trimming took 6 bases from V and 4 from J; bases not matched to a gene: 5. The CDR3 DNA reads as TGTGCCAGCAGCCTGAGACAGGGGGCCACTGAAGCTTTCTTT. Its protein is CASSLRQGATEAFF.

The sample holds many counts of this clonotype. This chain's CDR3 is CASSAGGDIYEQYF. The CDR3 DNA sequence: TGTGCCAGCAGCGCCGGGGGGGATATTTACGAGCAGTACTTC. The rearrangement uses TRBV9 and TRBJ2-7, with 8 nucleotides matching TRBD2. Per the germline V gene, CDR1 is SGDLS and CDR2 is YYNGEE. The CDR3 extends over 14 amino acids. The trim removed 3 bases at V and 4 bases at J, leaving 6 bases unmatched.

This clonotype was observed at least ten times. CDR3 residues: CSVDMGIHGYTF. CDR3 coding DNA: TGCAGCGTTGATATGGGTATCCATGGCTACACCTTC. The V call is TRBV29-1, the J call TRBJ1-2; D gene unclear. CDR1 and CDR2 from the germline V gene are SQVTM and ANQGSEA. This CDR3 comprises 12 residues. The V end lost 3 bases, the J end lost 6 bases, and 11 bases lay between the germline ends.

This clonotype appeared a few times. The gene calls are TRBV4-2 and TRBJ2-1; perhaps TRBD2 as D (5 bases). CDR1 is LGHNA and CDR2 is YNFKEQ in the germline V gene. Trimming took 2 bases from V and 0 from J, leaving 8 bases between them. This CDR3 is 15 amino acids long. As DNA, the CDR3 is TGTGCCAGCAGCCAACAGCGGAGCTCCTACAATGAGCAGTTCTTC. Its protein product is CASSQQRSSYNEQFF.

This rearrangement joins TRBV4-1 to TRBJ2-7; TRBD2 is a possible D gene (6 bases). Germline V gene data show CDR1 as MGHRA and CDR2 as YSYEKL. This CDR3 is 14 amino acids long. V lost 3 bases and J lost 2, with 11 bases in between. Here the CDR3 reads CASSHARGAYEQYF. CDR3 in DNA: TGCGCCAGCAGCCATGCGCGGGGTGCCTACGAGCAGTACTTC.

Ten or more counts support this clonotype. The V and J genes are TRBV5-6 and TRBJ2-5; 7 bases map to TRBD1. The CDR3 extends over 14 amino acids. Germline trimming cut 4 bases from V and 5 bases from J; bases unmatched to any gene: 8. CDR1 and CDR2 (germline): SGHDT, YYEEEE. This CDR3 reads CASSRSDRWETQYF. The CDR3, as DNA: TGTGCCAGCAGCCGCTCGGACAGGTGGGAGACCCAGTACTTC.

On this clonotype itself: A much larger clonotype is one base distant, so this may be a read error. The rearrangement links TRBV5-1 to TRBJ1-1; D not resolved. The CDR3 consists of 13 residues. Germline CDR1 SGHRS, CDR2 YFSETQ. V lost 6 bases and J lost 4, with 13 bases in between. The CDR3 is CASNFMAVTEAFF. In DNA form, the CDR3 reads TGCGCCAGCAACTTCATGGCAGTCACTGAAGCTTTCTTT.